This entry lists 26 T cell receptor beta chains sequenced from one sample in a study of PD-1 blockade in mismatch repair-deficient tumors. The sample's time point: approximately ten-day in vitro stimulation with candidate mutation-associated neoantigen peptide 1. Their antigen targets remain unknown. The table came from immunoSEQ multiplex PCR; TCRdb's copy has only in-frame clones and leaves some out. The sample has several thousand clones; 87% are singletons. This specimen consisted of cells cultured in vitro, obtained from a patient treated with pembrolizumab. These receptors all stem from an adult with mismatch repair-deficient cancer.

CDR3 protein: CASSFSGQAFF. DNA of the CDR3: TGTGCCAGCAGTTTTTCTGGTCAAGCTTTCTTT. V gene TRBV28 combines with J gene TRBJ1-1; D ambiguous. The CDR3 loop spans 11 amino acids. The V and J ends lost 3 bases and 9 bases respectively, with 8 bases between them. Per the germline V gene, CDR1 is MDHEN and CDR2 is SYDVKM.

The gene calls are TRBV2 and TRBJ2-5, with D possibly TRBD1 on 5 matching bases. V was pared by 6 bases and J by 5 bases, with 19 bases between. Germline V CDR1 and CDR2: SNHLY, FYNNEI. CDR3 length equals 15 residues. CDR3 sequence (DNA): TGTGCCAGCAGCGCAGCTAGGGGCGGCGCCGAGACCCAGTACTTC. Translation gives CASSAARGGAETQYF.

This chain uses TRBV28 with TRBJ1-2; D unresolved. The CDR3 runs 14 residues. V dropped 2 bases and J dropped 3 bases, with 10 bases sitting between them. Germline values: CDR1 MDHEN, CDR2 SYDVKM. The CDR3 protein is CASSLLGSYYGYTF. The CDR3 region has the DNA TGTGCCAGCAGTTTACTGGGCTCCTACTATGGCTACACCTTC.

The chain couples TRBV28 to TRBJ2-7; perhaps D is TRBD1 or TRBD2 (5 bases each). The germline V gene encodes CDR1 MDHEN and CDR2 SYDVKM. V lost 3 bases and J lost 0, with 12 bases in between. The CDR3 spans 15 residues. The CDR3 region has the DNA TGTGCCAGCAGTTTGGGGGTTGGGGGCTCCTACGAGCAGTACTTC. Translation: CASSLGVGGSYEQYF.

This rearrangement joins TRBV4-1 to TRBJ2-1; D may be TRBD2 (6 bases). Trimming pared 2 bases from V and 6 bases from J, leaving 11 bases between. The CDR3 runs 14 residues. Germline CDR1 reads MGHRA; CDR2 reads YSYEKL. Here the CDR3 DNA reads TGCGCCAGCAGCCAACCTGGAGGGCCCAATGAGCAGTTCTTC. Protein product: CASSQPGGPNEQFF.

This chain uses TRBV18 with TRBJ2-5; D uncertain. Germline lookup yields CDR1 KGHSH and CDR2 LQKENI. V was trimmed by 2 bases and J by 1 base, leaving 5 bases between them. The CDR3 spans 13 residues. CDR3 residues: CASSPGSQETQYF. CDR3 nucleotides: TGTGCCAGCTCACCAGGGTCCCAAGAGACCCAGTACTTC. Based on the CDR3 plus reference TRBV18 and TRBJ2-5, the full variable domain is NAGVMQNPRHLVRRRGQEARLRCSPMKGHSHVYWYRQLPEEGLKFMVYLQKENIIDESGMPKERFSAEFPKEGPSILRIQQVVRGDSAAYFCASSPGSQETQYFGPGTRLLVL.

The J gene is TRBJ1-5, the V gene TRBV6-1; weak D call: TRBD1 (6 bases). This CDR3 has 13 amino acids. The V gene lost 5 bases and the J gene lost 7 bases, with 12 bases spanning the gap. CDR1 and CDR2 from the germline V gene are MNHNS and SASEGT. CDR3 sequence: CASSTRDIQPQHF. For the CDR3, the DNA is TGTGCCAGCAGTACCCGGGACATACAGCCCCAGCATTTT.

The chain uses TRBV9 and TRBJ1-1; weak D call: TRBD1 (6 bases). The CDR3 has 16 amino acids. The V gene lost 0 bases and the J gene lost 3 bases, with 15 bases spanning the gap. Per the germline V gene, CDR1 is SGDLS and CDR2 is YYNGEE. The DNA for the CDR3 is TGTGCCAGCAGCGTAGCAGCGGGGAGGGGGTACACTGAAGCTTTCTTT. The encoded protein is CASSVAAGRGYTEAFF.

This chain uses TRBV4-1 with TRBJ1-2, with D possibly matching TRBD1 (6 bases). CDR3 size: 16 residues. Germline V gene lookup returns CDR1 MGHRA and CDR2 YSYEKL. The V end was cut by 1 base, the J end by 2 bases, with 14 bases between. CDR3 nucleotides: TGCGCCAGCAGCCAAGGAGGATTTACAGGGAACTATGGCTACACCTTC. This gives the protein CASSQGGFTGNYGYTF.

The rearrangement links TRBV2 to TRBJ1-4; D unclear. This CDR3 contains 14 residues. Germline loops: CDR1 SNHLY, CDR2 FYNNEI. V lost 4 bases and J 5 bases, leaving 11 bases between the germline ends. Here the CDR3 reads CASSVLQRNEKLFF. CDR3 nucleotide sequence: TGTGCCAGCAGTGTATTACAGAGAAATGAAAAACTGTTTTTT.

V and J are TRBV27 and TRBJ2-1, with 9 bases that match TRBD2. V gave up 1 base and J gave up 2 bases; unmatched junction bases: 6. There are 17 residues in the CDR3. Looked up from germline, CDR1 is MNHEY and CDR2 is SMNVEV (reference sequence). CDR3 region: CASSLFFGGRAYNEQFF. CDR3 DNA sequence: TGTGCCAGCAGTTTATTTTTCGGCGGGAGGGCCTACAATGAGCAGTTCTTC.

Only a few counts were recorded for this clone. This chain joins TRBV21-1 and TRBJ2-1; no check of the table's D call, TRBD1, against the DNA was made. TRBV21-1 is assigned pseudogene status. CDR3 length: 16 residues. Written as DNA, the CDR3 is TGTGCCAGCAGCAAAGGGAGACAGGGGTTTGGAAATGAGCAGTTCTTC. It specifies CASSKGRQGFGNEQFF.

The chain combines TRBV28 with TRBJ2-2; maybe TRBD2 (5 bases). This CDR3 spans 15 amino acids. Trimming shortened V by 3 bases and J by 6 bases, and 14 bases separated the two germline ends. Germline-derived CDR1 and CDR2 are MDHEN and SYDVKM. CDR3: CASSLVPELAGELFF. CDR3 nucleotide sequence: TGTGCCAGCAGTTTGGTCCCCGAACTAGCCGGGGAGCTGTTTTTT.

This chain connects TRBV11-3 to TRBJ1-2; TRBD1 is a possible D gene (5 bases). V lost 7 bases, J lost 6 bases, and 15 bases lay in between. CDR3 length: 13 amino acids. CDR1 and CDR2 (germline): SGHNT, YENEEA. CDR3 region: CASNLGGEDGYTF. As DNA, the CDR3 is TGTGCCAGCAATCTCGGGGGGGAGGATGGCTACACCTTC.

CDR3 sequence: CASSSSYTGELFF. The CDR3 DNA is TGTGCCAGCAGCAGCAGTTACACCGGGGAGCTGTTTTTT. V and J are TRBV28 and TRBJ2-2; D is unresolved. This CDR3 comprises 13 residues. V was trimmed by 6 bases and J by 3 bases, leaving 8 bases between them. Germline lookup yields CDR1 MDHEN and CDR2 SYDVKM. Supplemented by reference TRBV28 and TRBJ2-2, the full variable domain reads DVKVTQSSRYLVKRTGEKVFLECVQDMDHENMFWYRQDPGLGLRLIYFSYDVKMKEKGDIPEGYSVSREKKERFSLILESASTNQTSMYLCASSSSYTGELFFGEGSRLTVL.

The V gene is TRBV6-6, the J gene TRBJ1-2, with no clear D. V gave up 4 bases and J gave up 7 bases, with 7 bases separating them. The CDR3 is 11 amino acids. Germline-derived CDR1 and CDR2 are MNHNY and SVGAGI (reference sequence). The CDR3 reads CASSWNGGYTF. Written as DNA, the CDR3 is TGTGCCAGCAGTTGGAACGGTGGCTACACCTTC.

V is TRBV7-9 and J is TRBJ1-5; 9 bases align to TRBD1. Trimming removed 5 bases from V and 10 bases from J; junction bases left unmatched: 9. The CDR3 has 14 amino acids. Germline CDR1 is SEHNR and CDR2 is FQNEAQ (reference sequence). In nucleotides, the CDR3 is TGTGCCAGCAGCACGGGGGGACAGGGTTTACCCCAGCATTTT. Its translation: CASSTGGQGLPQHF.

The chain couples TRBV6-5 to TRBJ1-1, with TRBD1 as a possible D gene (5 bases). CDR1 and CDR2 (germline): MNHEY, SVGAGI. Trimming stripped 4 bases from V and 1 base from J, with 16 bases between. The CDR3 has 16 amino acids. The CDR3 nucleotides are TGTGCCAGCAGTTTGGCTGATGCGGGACCGAACACTGAAGCTTTCTTT. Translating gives CASSLADAGPNTEAFF.

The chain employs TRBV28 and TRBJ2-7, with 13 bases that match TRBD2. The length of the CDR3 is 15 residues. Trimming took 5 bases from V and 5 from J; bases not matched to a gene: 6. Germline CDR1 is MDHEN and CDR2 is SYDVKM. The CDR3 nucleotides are TGTGCCAGCAGTCCCAAGGGACTAGCGGGAAACGAGCAGTACTTC. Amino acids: CASSPKGLAGNEQYF.

The CDR3 coding sequence is TGTGCCACCAGCACTGGCCTAGCGGGAGACGCAGATACGCAGTATTTT. Amino acid sequence: CATSTGLAGDADTQYF. The J gene is TRBJ2-3, the V gene TRBV15; 10 bases map to TRBD2. The J segment lost 4 bases and the V segment lost 4 bases, leaving 8 bases of the junction unmatched. Germline V gene data show CDR1 as LNHNV and CDR2 as YYDKDF (reference sequence). The CDR3 has 16 residues.

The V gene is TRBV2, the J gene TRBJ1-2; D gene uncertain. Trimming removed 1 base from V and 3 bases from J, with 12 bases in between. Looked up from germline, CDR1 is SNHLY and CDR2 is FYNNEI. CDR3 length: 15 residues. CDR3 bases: TGTGCCAGCAGTGAAGGCAGAACCCTTGACTATGGCTACACCTTC. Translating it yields CASSEGRTLDYGYTF. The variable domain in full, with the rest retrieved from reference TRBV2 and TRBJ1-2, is EPEVTQTPSHQVTQMGQEVILRCVPISNHLYFYWYRQILGQKVEFLVSFYNNEISEKSEIFDDQFSVERPDGSNFTLKIRSTKLEDSAMYFCASSEGRTLDYGYTFGSGTRLTVV.

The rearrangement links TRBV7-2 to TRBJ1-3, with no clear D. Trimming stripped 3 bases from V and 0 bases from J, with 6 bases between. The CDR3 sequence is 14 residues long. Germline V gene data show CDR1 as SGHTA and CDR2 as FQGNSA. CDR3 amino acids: CASSLSSSGNTIYF. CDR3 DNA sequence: TGTGCCAGCAGCTTGTCTTCCTCTGGAAACACCATATATTTT.

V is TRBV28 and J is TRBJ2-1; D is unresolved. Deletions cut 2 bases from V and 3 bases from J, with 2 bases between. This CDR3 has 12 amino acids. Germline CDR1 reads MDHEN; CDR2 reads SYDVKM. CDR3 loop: CASSLSYNEQFF. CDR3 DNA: TGTGCCAGCAGTTTAAGCTACAATGAGCAGTTCTTC.

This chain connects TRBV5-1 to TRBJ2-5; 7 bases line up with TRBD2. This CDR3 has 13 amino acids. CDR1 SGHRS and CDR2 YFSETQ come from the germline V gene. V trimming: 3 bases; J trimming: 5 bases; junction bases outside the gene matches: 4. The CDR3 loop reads CASSWGGEETQYF. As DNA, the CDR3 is TGCGCCAGCAGCTGGGGGGGAGAGGAGACCCAGTACTTC.

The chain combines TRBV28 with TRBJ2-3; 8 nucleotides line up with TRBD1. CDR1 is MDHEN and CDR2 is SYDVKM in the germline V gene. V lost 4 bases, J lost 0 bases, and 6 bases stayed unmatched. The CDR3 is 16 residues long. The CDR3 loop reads CASSWTGTSSTDTQYF. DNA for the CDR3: TGTGCCAGCAGTTGGACAGGGACCTCTAGCACAGATACGCAGTATTTT.

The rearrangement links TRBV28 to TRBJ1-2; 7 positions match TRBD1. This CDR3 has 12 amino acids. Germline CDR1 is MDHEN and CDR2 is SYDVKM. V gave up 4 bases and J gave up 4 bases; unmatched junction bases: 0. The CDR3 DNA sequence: TGTGCCAGCAGTTGGGACAGCTATGGCTACACCTTC. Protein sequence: CASSWDSYGYTF.